These 19 T cell receptor beta chains were sequenced from one sample in a study of blood T cell repertoires in COVID-19. This table comes from immunoSEQ multiplex PCR, and its TCRdb copy is limited to in-frame clones, with some not included. Of about 190,000 clones listed, more than 85% are singletons. Material for sequencing was peripheral blood. These receptors came from a man aged 25-45 years with acute or convalescent COVID-19.

The V and J genes are TRBV29-1 and TRBJ2-3; 9 bases agree with TRBD2. CDR1 is SQVTM and CDR2 is ANQGSEA in the germline V gene. V was pared by 3 bases and J by 4 bases, with 2 bases of the junction left unmatched. The CDR3 length is 13 residues. CDR3 sequence: CSVEAGGPDTQYF. The CDR3 coding sequence is TGCAGCGTTGAGGCGGGAGGGCCAGATACGCAGTATTTT.

This chain uses TRBV19 with TRBJ1-1; perhaps TRBD1 as D (6 bases). Deletions cut 7 bases from V and 0 bases from J, with 15 bases between. The CDR3 spans 15 residues. Germline assignment: CDR1 LNHDA and CDR2 SQIVND (reference sequence). CDR3 protein: CASNRVGQMNTEAFF. The DNA of the CDR3 is TGTGCCAGTAATAGGGTTGGACAGATGAACACTGAAGCTTTCTTT.

The V gene is TRBV6-5, the J gene TRBJ2-2; 10 bases line up with TRBD1. Unmatched junction bases numbered 6, after V lost 6 bases and J lost 5 bases. The length of the CDR3 is 15 residues. The germline V gene encodes CDR1 MNHEY and CDR2 SVGAGI. CDR3 DNA sequence: TGTGCCAGCAGCCGGGACAGGGGCCCTACCGGGGAGCTGTTTTTT. Amino acid sequence: CASSRDRGPTGELFF.

This chain uses TRBV19 with TRBJ2-1; perhaps TRBD1 as D (6 bases). V lost 4 bases, J lost 10 bases, and 20 bases lay in between. The CDR3 is made up of 15 amino acids. CDR1 LNHDA and CDR2 SQIVND come from the germline V gene (reference sequence). The CDR3 region has the DNA TGTGCCAGTAGTAAAGGGGGTCAGGGGCAAAAGGAGCAGTTCTTC. Residues: CASSKGGQGQKEQFF.

The chain employs TRBV12-3 or TRBV12-4 and TRBJ2-7; possible D gene TRBD2, 6 bases. V lost 5 bases and J lost 6, with 8 bases in between. The CDR3 runs to 11 residues. The CDR3 here is CASSRGGEQYF. CDR3 sequence (DNA): TGTGCCAGCAGTCGGGGAGGCGAGCAGTACTTC.

The chain recombines TRBV9 with TRBJ1-5, with D possibly matching TRBD1 (6 bases). Trimming took 7 bases from V and 7 from J, leaving 15 bases between them. The CDR3 length is 13 residues. The germline gives CDR1 SGDLS, CDR2 YYNGEE. CDR3 sequence (DNA): TGTGCCAGCGACGACGGGGGGCACCAGCCCCAGCATTTT. Translated: CASDDGGHQPQHF.

This sequence joins TRBV18 and TRBJ2-7; 10 positions match TRBD1. The CDR3 length is 14 residues. The J segment lost 2 bases and the V segment lost 3 bases, leaving 1 base of the junction unmatched. Germline CDR1 and CDR2: KGHSH and LQKENI. The CDR3 region is CASSPGTGAYEQYF. For the CDR3, the DNA is TGTGCCAGCTCACCCGGGACAGGGGCCTACGAGCAGTACTTC.

This CDR3 reads CASSISEGRTDGYTF. In DNA, the CDR3 is TGTGCCAGTAGTATATCCGAGGGAAGGACGGACGGCTACACCTTC. V usage is TRBV19 and J usage is TRBJ1-2; D gene uncertain. CDR3 length: 15 amino acids. The V gene lost 2 bases and the J gene lost 8 bases, with 18 bases spanning the gap. Germline V gene sequence: CDR1 LNHDA, CDR2 SQIVND (reference sequence).

V usage is TRBV10-1 and J usage is TRBJ2-7; tentatively, D is TRBD1 (6 bases). The CDR3 totals 14 residues. Trimming took 1 base from V and 5 from J, leaving 12 bases between them. Germline assignment: CDR1 WNHNN and CDR2 SYGVQD (reference sequence). The CDR3 DNA reads TGCGCCAGCAGTGAGTTTGGGACATCCAACGAGCAGTACTTC. This gives the protein CASSEFGTSNEQYF.

This clone was counted a single time. V gene TRBV6-1 combines with J gene TRBJ1-3; D is undetermined. From germline, CDR1 is MNHNS and CDR2 SASEGT. Trimming shortened V by 0 bases and J by 0 bases, and 9 bases separated the two germline ends. The CDR3 has 16 residues. CDR3 bases: TGTGCCAGCAGTGAAGCGCACTCAATCTCTGGAAACACCATATATTTT. Translating it yields CASSEAHSISGNTIYF.

The CDR3 coding sequence is TGTGCCAGTAGTACCCAGGCGAACACTGAAGCTTTCTTT. It is translated as CASSTQANTEAFF. The chain is built from TRBV19 and TRBJ1-1; D is uncertain. The germline V gene has CDR1 LNHDA and CDR2 SQIVND (reference sequence). The V and J ends lost 4 bases and 1 base respectively, with 7 bases between them. This CDR3 comprises 13 residues. Full variable domain (outside the CDR3, taken from reference TRBV19 and TRBJ1-1): DGGITQSPKYLFRKEGQNVTLSCEQNLNHDAMYWYRQDPGQGLRLIYYSQIVNDFQKGDIAEGYSVSREKKESFPLTVTSAQKNPTAFYLCASSTQANTEAFFGQGTRLTVV.

The CDR3 DNA reads TGTGCCAGCAGATCCCCCCGACAGGGTGGCAATCAGCCCCAGCATTTT. Its protein product is CASRSPRQGGNQPQHF. This sequence joins TRBV28 and TRBJ1-5; the match to TRBD1 covers 7 bases. This CDR3 is 16 amino acids long. Losses at the gene ends were 6 bases for V and 2 bases for J; bases not matched to a gene: 10. Germline V CDR1 and CDR2: MDHEN, SYDVKM.

The CDR3 sequence is CATRDRTSEAFF. CDR3 sequence (DNA): TGTGCCACACGGGACAGAACGTCTGAAGCTTTCTTT. This chain uses TRBV6-5 with TRBJ1-1, with 7 bases lining up with TRBD1. This CDR3 contains 12 residues. V lost 10 bases and J lost 6; bases outside the gene matches: 8. The germline V gene has CDR1 MNHEY and CDR2 SVGAGI.

The V and J genes are TRBV28 and TRBJ2-7, with 8 bases fitting TRBD1. The V and J ends lost 5 bases and 6 bases, in that order; junction bases with no gene match: 12. This CDR3 has 15 amino acids. Germline V gene sequence: CDR1 MDHEN, CDR2 SYDVKM. This CDR3 reads CASSIPGQASGEQYF. The CDR3 DNA reads TGTGCCAGCAGTATCCCGGGACAGGCTTCGGGCGAGCAGTACTTC.

V gene TRBV29-1 combines with J gene TRBJ2-5; D is possibly TRBD1 (5 bases). The CDR3 runs to 13 residues. V dropped 4 bases and J dropped 3 bases, with 12 bases sitting between them. CDR1 SQVTM and CDR2 ANQGSEA come from the germline V gene. The CDR3 loop reads CSVGRGREETQYF. The CDR3 DNA follows: TGCAGCGTTGGAAGGGGCAGGGAAGAGACCCAGTACTTC. The full variable domain, with the rest looked up from reference TRBV29-1 and TRBJ2-5, is SAVISQKPSRDICQRGTSLTIQCQVDSQVTMMFWYRQQPGQSLTLIATANQGSEATYESGFVIDKFPISRPNLTFSTLTVSNMSPEDSSIYLCSVGRGREETQYFGPGTRLLVL.

The CDR3 spells CASSGEGAGYTGELFF. In DNA, the CDR3 is TGTGCCAGCAGTGGGGAGGGCGCGGGGTACACCGGGGAGCTGTTTTTT. The chain has TRBV6-4 and TRBJ2-2; 7 bases are shared with TRBD2. The germline V gene has CDR1 MRHNA and CDR2 SNTAGT. The J segment lost 3 bases and the V segment lost 4 bases, leaving 8 bases of the junction unmatched. The CDR3 totals 16 residues.

The CDR3 nucleotides read TGTGCCAGCAGTGACAGGTTAAGGAATGAAAAACTGTTTTTT. This encodes CASSDRLRNEKLFF. This rearrangement joins TRBV6-6 to TRBJ1-4, with a weak D call TRBD1 (6 bases). CDR3 length equals 14 residues. The germline V gene encodes CDR1 MNHNY and CDR2 SVGAGI (reference sequence). V lost 5 bases, J lost 5 bases, and 12 bases lay in between.

The rearrangement links TRBV6-5 to TRBJ2-5, with 12 bases lining up with TRBD2. Trimming took 8 bases from V and 4 from J; bases not matched to a gene: 5. The CDR3 sequence is 14 residues long. Germline V gene data show CDR1 as MNHEY and CDR2 as SVGAGI. The CDR3, as DNA: TGTGCCAGCCGTTCTAGCGGGAGGGTAGAGACCCAGTACTTC. This gives the protein CASRSSGRVETQYF.

This chain joins TRBV3-1 (or the pseudogene TRBV3-2) and TRBJ2-3; the D is unclear. V lost 1 base to trimming and J lost 1 base, with 6 bases between them. Germline loops: CDR1 LGHDT, CDR2 YNNKEL (reference sequence). The CDR3 contains 14 residues. The CDR3: CASSQVTRTDTQYF. CDR3 coding DNA: TGTGCCAGCAGCCAAGTCACTCGCACAGATACGCAGTATTTT.